Listed here are 15 T cell receptor beta chains from one sample, sequenced in a study of blood T cell repertoires in COVID-19. Sequenced by immunoSEQ multiplex PCR; TCRdb stores in-frame clones only, minus some. The data show hundreds of thousands of clones, with approximately 91% seen just once and roughly a tenth held by the top ten. Specimen: PBMCs or T cells enriched from blood (not recorded which). These receptors all stem from a woman aged 40-49 years who had recovered from COVID-19.

The gene calls are TRBV3-1 (or the pseudogene TRBV3-2) and TRBJ2-7; 14 nucleotides match TRBD2. With 4 bases clipped from V and 6 bases from J, the junction kept 8 bases outside the gene matches. CDR3 length: 16 amino acids. Germline CDR1 and CDR2: LGHDT and YNNKEL (reference sequence). This CDR3 is CASSRPLGLAGVEQYF. The CDR3 DNA is TGTGCCAGCAGCCGACCCCTGGGACTAGCGGGAGTCGAGCAGTACTTC.

CDR3 in amino acids: CASSPKAGGATGNTIYF. CDR3 coding DNA: TGTGCCAGCAGCCCAAAGGCAGGGGGCGCGACTGGAAACACCATATATTTT. The rearrangement links TRBV3-1 (or the pseudogene TRBV3-2) to TRBJ1-3; 8 bases match TRBD1. The J segment lost 2 bases and the V segment lost 4 bases, leaving 10 bases of the junction unmatched. The CDR3 is made up of 17 amino acids. Germline CDR1 reads LGHDT; CDR2 reads YNNKEL (reference sequence).

The chain employs TRBV9 and TRBJ2-1; 11 bases fit TRBD2. Looked up from germline, CDR1 is SGDLS and CDR2 is YYNGEE. Germline trimming cut 2 bases from V and 7 bases from J; bases unmatched to any gene: 5. The CDR3 consists of 15 residues. The CDR3 sequence: CASSVIAGGVNEQFF. The CDR3 DNA sequence: TGTGCCAGCAGCGTCATAGCGGGAGGGGTGAATGAGCAGTTCTTC.

The gene calls are TRBV11-2 and TRBJ2-5; 8 bases are shared with TRBD2. J lost 4 bases, V lost 2 bases, and 9 bases had no gene match. The CDR3 totals 16 residues. Looked up from germline, CDR1 is SGHAT and CDR2 is FQNNGV. The CDR3 DNA is TGTGCCAGCAGCTTAACGGGGGGGGGCTTAAGAGAGACCCAGTACTTC. It encodes CASSLTGGGLRETQYF.

The chain combines TRBV6-5 with TRBJ2-7, with TRBD2 matching over 7 bases. Germline CDR1 reads MNHEY; CDR2 reads SVGAGI. After removal of 4 bases from V and 6 bases from J, the junction contained 9 bases not matched to a gene. CDR3 length: 14 amino acids. This CDR3 reads CASSSGGGFGEQYF. CDR3 sequence (DNA): TGTGCCAGCAGTTCTGGGGGGGGTTTCGGCGAGCAGTACTTC.

The chain recombines TRBV10-1 with TRBJ2-3; 8 nucleotides match TRBD1. J gave up 9 bases and V 6 bases, and 20 bases lay outside the gene matches. Germline values: CDR1 WNHNN, CDR2 SYGVQD (reference sequence). This CDR3 is built from 17 residues. The CDR3 loop is CASSPSDRAALGGTQYF. In DNA form, the CDR3 reads TGCGCCAGCAGCCCCTCGGACAGGGCGGCTTTAGGGGGAACGCAGTATTTT.

The chain combines TRBV3-1 (or the pseudogene TRBV3-2) with TRBJ2-1; D is unresolved. V was trimmed by 2 bases and J by 6 bases, leaving 8 bases between them. Per the germline V gene, CDR1 is LGHDT and CDR2 is YNNKEL (reference sequence). The CDR3 is 13 residues long. The CDR3 DNA follows: TGTGCCAGCAGCCAACTGCGTAGCAATGAGCAGTTCTTC. Protein: CASSQLRSNEQFF.

This clone has more than one count but fewer than ten. The genes are TRBV19 and TRBJ1-4, with TRBD1 matching 7 bases. Germline V lookup: CDR1 LNHDA, CDR2 SQIVND (reference sequence). V lost 7 bases and J lost 4; bases outside the gene matches: 6. The CDR3 is made up of 14 amino acids. The CDR3 sequence: CASTRGQLNEKLFF. The DNA for the CDR3 is TGTGCCAGTACCCGGGGACAGCTTAATGAAAAACTGTTTTTT. The complete variable domain, with remaining parts taken from reference TRBV19 and TRBJ1-4, reads DGGITQSPKYLFRKEGQNVTLSCEQNLNHDAMYWYRQDPGQGLRLIYYSQIVNDFQKGDIAEGYSVSREKKESFPLTVTSAQKNPTAFYLCASTRGQLNEKLFFGSGTQLSVL.

V usage is TRBV9 and J usage is TRBJ1-6, with D unresolved. This CDR3 spans 14 amino acids. V was cut by 0 bases and J by 10 bases, with 11 bases left in between. Germline loops: CDR1 SGDLS, CDR2 YYNGEE. This CDR3 is CASSVVPIRSPLHF. DNA for the CDR3: TGTGCCAGCAGCGTAGTTCCTATCCGGTCACCCCTCCACTTT.

The rearrangement joins TRBV5-1 to TRBJ1-4, with D possibly TRBD1 on 5 matching bases. V lost 2 bases to trimming and J lost 8 bases, with 13 bases between them. The length of the CDR3 is 14 residues. Germline V gives CDR1 SGHRS, CDR2 YFSETQ. CDR3: CASSFAGQAEKLFF. The CDR3 DNA sequence: TGCGCCAGCAGCTTTGCAGGGCAGGCGGAAAAACTGTTTTTT.

The gene calls are TRBV30 and TRBJ2-7; 15 nucleotides line up with TRBD2. Germline values: CDR1 GTSNPN, CDR2 SVGIG (reference sequence). V gave up 2 bases and J gave up 0 bases; unmatched junction bases: 11. The CDR3 has 19 residues. CDR3 protein: CAWSSSRTSGGAASYEQYF. In nucleotides, the CDR3 is TGTGCCTGGAGTTCCTCCCGGACTAGCGGGGGGGCAGCCTCCTACGAGCAGTACTTC.

The rearrangement uses TRBV28 and TRBJ1-5, with 12 bases matching TRBD1. This CDR3 comprises 15 residues. Losses at the gene ends were 5 bases for V and 8 bases for J; bases not matched to a gene: 7. Germline V gene sequence: CDR1 MDHEN, CDR2 SYDVKM. For the CDR3, the DNA is TGTGCCAGCAGTCGGGGGGGACAGGGGGCCAAGCCCCAGCATTTT. Residues: CASSRGGQGAKPQHF.

For the CDR3, the DNA is TGCGCCAGCAGCTACGCCCCGACAGGACAGTCCTACGAGCAGTACTTC. Encoded protein: CASSYAPTGQSYEQYF. The chain employs TRBV5-1 and TRBJ2-7; TRBD1 is a possible D gene (6 bases). The germline V gene encodes CDR1 SGHRS and CDR2 YFSETQ. This CDR3 is built from 16 residues. The V end was cut by 3 bases, the J end by 1 base, with 17 bases between.

This clone showed up just a few times. The chain combines TRBV5-1 with TRBJ2-2, with D possibly being TRBD1 (6 bases). The germline V gene has CDR1 SGHRS and CDR2 YFSETQ. The germline V and J ends were trimmed by 5 bases and 0 bases, with 14 bases remaining between them. The length of the CDR3 is 16 residues. CDR3: CASRYTGTTNTGELFF. For the CDR3, the DNA is TGCGCCAGCAGGTATACCGGGACAACGAACACCGGGGAGCTGTTTTTT.

This chain uses TRBV11-3 with TRBJ2-7; maybe TRBD2 (6 bases). This CDR3 has 16 residues. The germline V gene encodes CDR1 SGHNT and CDR2 YENEEA. Trimming left V 0 bases short and J 2 bases short, with 14 bases between. This chain's CDR3 is CASSLDYIAAPYEQYF. CDR3 nucleotides: TGTGCCAGCAGCTTAGATTATATAGCGGCCCCCTACGAGCAGTACTTC.